Described below is a single T cell receptor beta chain sequence and its context. Its antigen is not known. Assay: immunoSEQ multiplex PCR; the TCRdb copy retains only in-frame clones and omits some. This sample has tens of thousands of clones, with about 92% found just once. The data belong to a study of cytomegalovirus exposure and HLA in healthy donors. Regarding the study as a whole: One later analysis, an examination of the 100 to 150 validation repertoires, found that first-cohort TCR clusters tended to co-occur in them. Accounts indicate the classifier identified cytomegalovirus status with strong specificity and sensitivity.

The CDR3 extends over 13 amino acids. V was clipped by 3 bases and J by 3 bases, with 9 bases between them. Germline CDR1 reads SGHRS; CDR2 reads YFSETQ. The specimen was PBMCs. The clonotype originates from a man in his late teens or twenties in good health and CMV-seronegative. The chain combines TRBV5-1 with TRBJ2-5; D might be TRBD2 (6 bases). In DNA, the CDR3 is TGCGCCAGCAGCTCACCGGGGGAAGAGACCCAGTACTTC. Translating it yields CASSSPGEETQYF.